This T cell receptor beta chain was recovered during a study of HIV-infected children after antiretroviral therapy interruption. About the study: Median age was roughly 9.3 years (interruption) and approximately 8 years (continuous). EBV and CMV exposure was recorded in most children. In continuous treatment, analyzed samples were from weeks 0, 48 and 150.

Treatment defined: PENTA 11 planned treatment interruption arm or continuous ART arm. At least 5 million viable PBMCs were required per cryopreserved sample. There are many counts of this clonotype. Unique molecular identifiers were included in an RNA-based 3' RACE TCR library. TCRdb independently ran MiXCR on the 3' RACE reads; one entry per CDR3 protein. The repertoire has more than 85,000 distinct CDR3 sequences, 6.9% of them found once; the top ten carry around 1.1%. Trimming pared 2 bases from V and 2 bases from J, leaving 13 bases between. Germline CDR1 SEHNR, CDR2 FQNEAQ (reference sequence). CDR3 size: 15 residues.

This chain connects TRBV7-9 to TRBJ2-7; D may match TRBD1 or TRBD2 (7 bases each). This clonotype was sampled from a pool of human donors with HIV. Sequenced material: CD45RA+ CD4+ T cells from PBMCs, pooled from several time points, taken from a donor given antiretroviral therapy, either interrupted or continuous. The subset here: naive CD4+ CD45RA+ CD45RO- T cells. CDR3 residues: CASSLKRDRPYEQYF. CDR3 DNA: TGTGCCAGCAGCTTAAAGCGGGACAGACCCTACGAGCAGTACTTC.